One and the same sample provided the 25 T cell receptor beta chains below, sequenced in a study of cytomegalovirus exposure and HLA in healthy donors. Sequencing was performed with immunoSEQ multiplex PCR; in TCRdb, only in-frame clones are kept and a portion is missing. Among 150,000 to 200,000 clones, about 85% were seen once, and the ten largest hold about 17%. The sequencing input was PBMCs. These TCRs come from a man younger than 30 in good health and CMV-seropositive.

The rearrangement links TRBV30 to TRBJ2-4; perhaps TRBD1 as D (5 bases). Looked up from germline, CDR1 is GTSNPN and CDR2 is SVGIG (reference sequence). The CDR3 spans 14 residues. Trimming cost V 3 bases and J 7 bases, with 16 bases left between them. The CDR3 loop is CAWSLGVMGNIQYF. The CDR3, as DNA: TGTGCCTGGAGCTTAGGGGTTATGGGGAACATTCAGTACTTC.

J is TRBJ2-1 and V is TRBV10-2; possible D gene TRBD1, 5 bases. Deletions cut 5 bases from V and 6 bases from J, with 11 bases between. CDR3 length: 13 residues. Germline V lookup: CDR1 WSHSY, CDR2 SAAADI. CDR3: CASSRQQSNEQFF. In DNA, the CDR3 is TGCGCCAGCAGTCGACAGCAATCCAATGAGCAGTTCTTC.

The chain combines TRBV13 with TRBJ1-5, with 8 bases matching TRBD1. Germline V lookup: CDR1 PRHDT, CDR2 FYEKMQ (reference sequence). V dropped 0 bases and J dropped 6; count of bases not matched to a gene: 7. The CDR3 sequence is 16 residues long. DNA for the CDR3: TGTGCCAGCAGCTTAGGGGCCAGGGGGCCTACTCAGCCCCAGCATTTT. Protein sequence: CASSLGARGPTQPQHF.

This clone was detected only a few times. The CDR3 is CASSEGLGRGQPQHF. CDR3 DNA: TGTGCCAGCAGTGAAGGACTTGGCAGGGGACAGCCCCAGCATTTT. The chain links TRBV2 to TRBJ1-5; weak D call: TRBD1 (6 bases). This CDR3 region has 15 residues. The V and J ends lost 1 base and 7 bases respectively, with 14 bases between them. From germline, CDR1 is SNHLY and CDR2 FYNNEI.

In this sample, this clone turned up once. The chain combines TRBV5-8 with TRBJ2-5; D is uncertain. The V end lost 4 bases, the J end lost 7 bases, and 14 bases lay between the germline ends. Germline V gene data show CDR1 as SGHTS and CDR2 as YDEGEE. This CDR3 comprises 13 residues. The CDR3 DNA sequence: TGTGCCAGCAGCCGACGACACGGCAGGACCCAGTACTTC. This gives the protein CASSRRHGRTQYF. Combining the CDR3 with reference TRBV5-8 and TRBJ2-5 gives the whole variable domain EAGVTQSPTHLIKTRGQQATLRCSPISGHTSVYWYQQALGLGLQFLLWYDEGEERNRGNFPPRFSGRQFPNYSSELNVNALELEDSALYLCASSRRHGRTQYFGPGTRLLVL.

V is TRBV4-2 and J is TRBJ1-1, with 11 bases matching TRBD1. V lost 1 base, J lost 1 base, and 2 bases stayed unmatched. CDR1 is LGHNA, CDR2 YNFKEQ, per germline. This CDR3 region has 16 residues. CDR3 coding DNA: TGTGCCAGCAGCCAAGTTGGGACAGGGGGGAACACTGAAGCTTTCTTT. It translates to CASSQVGTGGNTEAFF.

V and J are TRBV7-9 and TRBJ2-3, with a possible D match to TRBD1 (5 bases). V lost 2 bases and J 5 bases, leaving 8 bases between the germline ends. CDR3 length: 13 amino acids. Germline CDR1 reads SEHNR; CDR2 reads FQNEAQ (reference sequence). CDR3 nucleotide sequence: TGTGCCAGCAGCTTAAGGGGCGAAGATACGCAGTATTTT. It yields the protein CASSLRGEDTQYF.

CDR3 amino acids: CASSTGQGALGANVLTF. DNA for the CDR3: TGTGCCAGCTCCACGGGACAGGGGGCTCTGGGGGCCAACGTCCTGACTTTC. V usage is TRBV18 and J usage is TRBJ2-6, with 12 bases fitting TRBD1. Unmatched junction bases numbered 7, after V lost 6 bases and J lost 4 bases. This CDR3 is 17 amino acids long. Germline assignment: CDR1 KGHSH and CDR2 LQKENI.

The chain couples TRBV11-2 to TRBJ1-6, with 7 positions matching TRBD1. The junction had 6 bases not matched to a gene; V was cut back by 7 bases and J by 3 bases. CDR1 is SGHAT and CDR2 is FQNNGV in the germline V gene. The CDR3 length is 15 residues. The CDR3 loop is CASTAGGFYNSPLHF. CDR3 coding DNA: TGTGCCAGCACCGCAGGGGGATTCTATAATTCACCCCTCCACTTT.

The CDR3 DNA sequence: TGCGCCAGCAGCTCTCACGGGACAGGGGCCTACGAGCAGTACTTC. Translation gives CASSSHGTGAYEQYF. V is TRBV5-1 and J is TRBJ2-7, with 10 bases matching TRBD1. The CDR3 sequence is 15 residues long. Germline-derived CDR1 and CDR2 are SGHRS and YFSETQ. V trimming: 3 bases; J trimming: 2 bases; junction bases outside the gene matches: 5. Full variable domain (missing parts from reference TRBV5-1 and TRBJ2-7): KAGVTQTPRYLIKTRGQQVTLSCSPISGHRSVSWYQQTPGQGLQFLFEYFSETQRNKGNFPGRFSGRQFSNSRSEMNVSTLELGDSALYLCASSSHGTGAYEQYFGPGTRLTVT.

The rearrangement joins TRBV19 to TRBJ2-6; D not certain. V was clipped by 8 bases and J by 1 base, with 9 bases between them. Per the germline V gene, CDR1 is LNHDA and CDR2 is SQIVND (reference sequence). The CDR3 totals 14 residues. CDR3 amino acids: CASSARSGANVLTF. The CDR3 nucleotides are TGTGCCAGTTCCGCGCGGTCTGGGGCCAACGTCCTGACTTTC. Based on the CDR3 plus reference TRBV19 and TRBJ2-6, the full variable domain is DGGITQSPKYLFRKEGQNVTLSCEQNLNHDAMYWYRQDPGQGLRLIYYSQIVNDFQKGDIAEGYSVSREKKESFPLTVTSAQKNPTAFYLCASSARSGANVLTFGAGSRLTVL.

The V and J genes are TRBV5-1 and TRBJ2-5; 16 nucleotides align to TRBD2. The V and J ends lost 3 bases and 4 bases, in that order; junction bases with no gene match: 3. The CDR3 runs to 16 residues. The V gene's germline CDR1 is SGHRS and CDR2 YFSETQ. The CDR3 here is CASSSGTSGGGETQYF. The CDR3 bases are TGCGCCAGCAGCTCGGGGACTAGCGGGGGGGGAGAGACCCAGTACTTC. Drawing the rest from reference TRBV5-1 and TRBJ2-5, the complete variable domain is KAGVTQTPRYLIKTRGQQVTLSCSPISGHRSVSWYQQTPGQGLQFLFEYFSETQRNKGNFPGRFSGRQFSNSRSEMNVSTLELGDSALYLCASSSGTSGGGETQYFGPGTRLLVL.

This clone appeared once. The V gene is TRBV28, the J gene TRBJ2-3, with 7 nucleotides matching TRBD1. This CDR3 is 15 amino acids long. Germline V gene sequence: CDR1 MDHEN, CDR2 SYDVKM. The junction had 7 bases not matched to a gene; V was cut back by 7 bases and J by 0 bases. CDR3 in DNA: TGTGCCAGCACAGAGGACAGGACAAGCACAGATACGCAGTATTTT. Amino acid sequence: CASTEDRTSTDTQYF.

The genes are TRBV6-1 and TRBJ2-2; 10 nucleotides align to TRBD2. V lost 3 bases, J lost 4 bases, and 5 bases stayed unmatched. CDR3 size: 16 residues. The germline V gene has CDR1 MNHNS and CDR2 SASEGT. In DNA form, the CDR3 reads TGTGCCAGCAGTGAGACTAGCGGGTTCGTCACCGGGGAGCTGTTTTTT. Its protein is CASSETSGFVTGELFF.

The rearrangement links TRBV19 to TRBJ2-3; TRBD2 matches 8 bases. Germline assignment: CDR1 LNHDA and CDR2 SQIVND (reference sequence). J lost 4 bases, V lost 2 bases, and 8 bases had no gene match. The CDR3 length is 16 residues. In DNA, the CDR3 is TGTGCCAGTAGTATACAAGCGACGGGAGGGGCAGATACGCAGTATTTT. Amino acids: CASSIQATGGADTQYF.

V and J are TRBV11-2 and TRBJ1-1, with D uncertain. This CDR3 comprises 13 residues. Trimming left V 0 bases short and J 2 bases short, with 4 bases between. Germline CDR1 reads SGHAT; CDR2 reads FQNNGV. Written as DNA, the CDR3 is TGTGCCAGCAGCTTAGAGGGCAACACTGAAGCTTTCTTT. Translated: CASSLEGNTEAFF.

The V call is TRBV5-1, the J call TRBJ2-1; D may be TRBD1 (6 bases). Germline assignment: CDR1 SGHRS and CDR2 YFSETQ. The V and J ends lost 3 bases and 5 bases respectively, with 9 bases between them. This CDR3 is built from 13 residues. The CDR3 is CASSSDSNNEQFF. As DNA, the CDR3 is TGCGCCAGCAGCTCGGACAGCAACAATGAGCAGTTCTTC.

The V and J genes are TRBV9 and TRBJ2-2, with 8 bases aligning to TRBD1. In germline, CDR1 is SGDLS, CDR2 YYNGEE. This CDR3 spans 16 amino acids. V shed 4 bases and J 6 bases; nucleotides not matched to a gene: 11. CDR3 protein: CASSPRTGTSPGELFF. The CDR3 DNA reads TGTGCCAGCAGCCCCCGGACAGGGACCTCCCCCGGGGAGCTGTTTTTT.

The chain combines TRBV20-1 with TRBJ1-2, with a tentative D call TRBD1 (5 bases). V was trimmed by 3 bases and J by 8 bases, leaving 10 bases between them. The CDR3 loop spans 11 amino acids. From germline, CDR1 is DFQATT and CDR2 SNEGSKA (reference sequence). CDR3 in DNA: TGCAGTGCTAGCCGGGGGGAAGGCTACACCTTC. It yields the protein CSASRGEGYTF.

The chain carries TRBV30 and TRBJ2-6; unclear D gene. Looked up from germline, CDR1 is GTSNPN and CDR2 is SVGIG (reference sequence). Trimming took off 1 base at V and 4 bases at J, with 11 bases between the two ends. The CDR3 totals 15 residues. The CDR3, as DNA: TGTGCCTGGAGTGGTCAGACACCCGGGGCCAACGTCCTGACTTTC. Protein: CAWSGQTPGANVLTF.

This clone was counted a few times. The J gene is TRBJ1-1, the V gene TRBV10-2; D gene unclear. V lost 5 bases, J lost 11 bases, and 12 bases lay in between. Germline CDR1 WSHSY, CDR2 SAAADI. This CDR3 has 11 residues. CDR3 in DNA: TGCGCCAGCAGTATTCACGCTAGGGCTTTCTTT. It encodes CASSIHARAFF.

The chain employs TRBV9 and TRBJ2-3; 8 nucleotides agree with TRBD2. V lost 0 bases, J lost 2 bases, and 8 bases stayed unmatched. The V gene's germline CDR1 is SGDLS and CDR2 YYNGEE. The CDR3 is made up of 17 amino acids. The CDR3: CASSVVGGGFNTDTQYF. CDR3 nucleotide sequence: TGTGCCAGCAGCGTAGTCGGGGGGGGGTTTAACACAGATACGCAGTATTTT.

The chain is built from TRBV13 and TRBJ2-1; TRBD2 agrees at 12 bases. Trimming removed 4 bases from V and 8 bases from J; junction bases left unmatched: 3. The V gene's germline CDR1 is PRHDT and CDR2 FYEKMQ (reference sequence). The CDR3 length is 14 residues. The CDR3 DNA follows: TGTGCCAGCAGCTCTCTAGCGGGAGGGCATGAGCAGTTCTTC. The encoded protein is CASSSLAGGHEQFF.

This sequence joins TRBV25-1 and TRBJ1-2, with 9 nucleotides matching TRBD1. The V gene's germline CDR1 is MGHDK and CDR2 SYGVNS. The V gene end was trimmed by 1 base and the J gene end by 5 bases; junction bases not matched to a gene: 5. This CDR3 comprises 15 residues. CDR3 sequence: CASSESLTGGYGYTF. In DNA form, the CDR3 reads TGTGCCAGCAGTGAATCCTTGACAGGGGGGTATGGCTACACCTTC.

The chain couples TRBV5-4 to TRBJ2-1, with a tentative D call TRBD2 (6 bases). Trimming took off 4 bases at V and 0 bases at J, with 14 bases between the two ends. The CDR3 runs 16 residues. Germline CDR1 SGHNT, CDR2 YYREEE (reference sequence). CDR3 sequence (DNA): TGTGCCAGCAGCGCCGGGGGACTGAGCTCCTACAATGAGCAGTTCTTC. Protein product: CASSAGGLSSYNEQFF.